This TCR beta chain was identified in a study of T-cell memory formation after mild COVID-19. TCRdb used MiXCR to reprocess the 5' RACE reads, holding one entry per CDR3 protein. This table holds hundreds of thousands of distinct CDR3 sequences, more than 20% found once. With 5 bases clipped from V and 9 bases from J, the junction kept 7 bases outside the gene matches. The CDR3 consists of 16 residues. This receptor was obtained from an adult woman who had mild COVID-19 (a few samples of this study predate the infection). Cell type and time point are not known. Input material: PBMCs or a T cell subset sorted from them (not recorded which). The genes are TRBV12-3 or TRBV12-4 and TRBJ2-1, with 16 bases aligning to TRBD2. CDR3 amino acids: CASSKGLAGGSGEQFF. DNA of the CDR3: TGTGCCAGCAGTAAGGGACTAGCGGGGGGGTCCGGTGAGCAGTTCTTC.